This entry is about one T cell receptor (beta chain). Antigen: not known. The same CDR3 can be traced to other DNA sequences in this sample. Data came from immunoSEQ multiplex PCR; TCRdb stores just in-frame clones and leaves some out. The sample contains roughly 130,000 clones, 75% to 85% of which appear only once. The CDR3 extends over 14 amino acids. Germline CDR1 SEHNR, CDR2 FQNEAQ (reference sequence). V was cut by 4 bases and J by 0 bases, with 7 bases left in between. Time point specified: blood 2 weeks post-SBRT. Treatment specified: 15 Gy SBRT to primary tumor, nephrectomy 4 weeks later. The tumor was a clear cell renal cell carcinoma. This entry is derived from a study of radiation and T cells in renal cell carcinoma. Study findings and constraints: Top tumor clonotypes rose in blood 2 weeks post-radiation, then contracted. Baseline intratumoral clonotype presence is unknown without pretreatment biopsies.

The sequence was collected from a woman aged 55 to 70 with renal cell carcinoma. The source was blood, collected from a patient whose treatment included radiotherapy and nephrectomy. The J gene is TRBJ1-3, the V gene TRBV7-9; no reliable D call. For the CDR3, the DNA is TGTGCCAGCAGCTCGGGTGTCTCTGGAAACACCATATATTTT. Translating it yields CASSSGVSGNTIYF. The full variable domain, rest sourced from reference TRBV7-9 and TRBJ1-3, is DTGVSQNPRHKITKRGQNVTFRCDPISEHNRLYWYRQTLGQGPEFLTYFQNEAQLEKSRLLSDRFSAERPKGSFSTLEIQRTEQGDSAMYLCASSSGVSGNTIYFGEGSWLTVV.